This T cell receptor (beta chain) derives from a study of tumor-infiltrating lymphocytes in primary liver carcinoma. Study context: Primary liver carcinoma, confirmed by histopathology, was surgically resected. Regarding the study as a whole: Reduced overlap was seen in tumor-adjacent and tumor-blood pairs versus tumor region pairs. A significantly higher top-250-clone fraction was found in tumors than in blood (p = 0.039).

The CDR3 is made up of 14 amino acids. Between the trimmed V and J ends, which lost 1 base and 11 bases, there was a span of 15 bases. CDR1 and CDR2 (germline): SGHAT, FQDESV (reference sequence). Germline DNA was also extracted, and blood RNA derived from unsorted whole blood. Using a constant-region primer together with ProtoScript II reverse transcriptase, TCR beta cDNA was made from 450 to 600 ng of total RNA. ARM-PCR, slightly modified, supplied the TCR beta libraries through three nested multiplex PCR rounds. Running 10 cycles apiece, the first two PCR rounds relied on TRBV1-TRBV30 forward primers together with a C-beta reverse primer. TCRdb processed the multiplex PCR reads anew with MiXCR; each CDR3 protein has one entry. Of 250,000 to 350,000 distinct CDR3 sequences in the sample, 45% to 70% were seen once. On this clonotype: Its antigen remains unidentified.

The sample consisted of peripheral blood. V usage is TRBV11-1 and J usage is TRBJ1-5; possibly TRBD1 for D (5 bases). The source of this sequence is a woman in her twenties or thirties with primary liver carcinoma and hepatitis B virus infection. The CDR3 coding sequence is TGTGCCAGCAGCTTAGACCGTGACAGACAGTCCCAGCATTTT. Amino acids: CASSLDRDRQSQHF.